The T cell receptor (beta chain) under discussion was sequenced for a study of T cell responses to AZD1222 COVID-19 vaccine. Germline V gives CDR1 MNHEY, CDR2 SMNVEV (reference sequence). Trimming removed 10 bases from V and 5 bases from J; junction bases left unmatched: 16. The CDR3 runs to 15 residues. About this clone itself: Its specificity is not known.

TCRdb's copy holds only in-frame clones and misses some; the assay was immunoSEQ multiplex PCR. The sample contains 100,000 to 150,000 clones, about 89% of which appear only once. General study results and limits: In the spike-specific TCR repertoire, nearly half reportedly target unmutated variant regions. A mostly white British donor set with more females was recruited, and clonal diversity was possibly underestimated.

The TCR comes from an adult in good health. The chain is built from TRBV27 and TRBJ1-1; 7 bases match TRBD1. The specimen comprised peripheral blood, sampled on day 0 of AZD1222 vaccination. CDR3 DNA: TGTGCCACCTTCCCTTCAGGGGGGTGGAGTACTGAAGCTTTCTTT. This sequence encodes CATFPSGGWSTEAFF.